Following are 21 T cell receptor beta chains from one sample sequenced in a study of control samples from healthy donors and cancer patients. Data came from immunoSEQ multiplex PCR; TCRdb stores just in-frame clones and leaves some out. The sample contains some 120,000 clones, just over 90% of which appear only once. The sample consisted of PBMCs. These receptors originate from a man aged 45-65 years with head and neck cancer.

A single count supports this clone. This chain uses TRBV6-1 with TRBJ1-4; 7 bases align to TRBD1. The CDR3 has 14 amino acids. V shed 3 bases, J shed 5 bases, and the junction held 3 bases outside the gene matches. The germline gives CDR1 MNHNS, CDR2 SASEGT. CDR3: CASSEGQRNEKLFF. CDR3 DNA sequence: TGTGCCAGCAGTGAGGGACAGCGAAATGAAAAACTGTTTTTT.

J is TRBJ1-1 and V is TRBV28; D possibly corresponds to TRBD1 (6 bases). In germline, CDR1 is MDHEN, CDR2 SYDVKM. The CDR3 totals 14 residues. Trimming shortened V by 6 bases and J by 1 base, and 12 bases separated the two germline ends. The CDR3: CASRARGKNTEAFF. In DNA, the CDR3 is TGTGCCAGCAGGGCAAGGGGGAAGAACACTGAAGCTTTCTTT.

This chain connects TRBV21-1 to TRBJ2-2; the D call of TRBD2 is as the table states it, not checked on the DNA. TRBV21-1 constitutes a pseudogene. CDR3 size: 19 residues. CDR3 region: CASSDRTSGGAMGTGELFF. CDR3 bases: TGTGCCAGCAGCGACCGGACTAGCGGGGGGGCCATGGGCACCGGGGAGCTGTTTTTT.

The chain links TRBV9 to TRBJ2-1; D not certain. Trimming removed 4 bases at V and 8 bases at J, with 10 bases between. The germline CDR1 and CDR2 sequences are SGDLS and YYNGEE. The CDR3 spans 12 residues. Written as DNA, the CDR3 is TGTGCCAGCAGCCCTTCGAGCTATGAGCAGTTCTTC. Its translation: CASSPSSYEQFF.

Details on this clone: The junction departs from the called germline gene at one end, perhaps through a read error. V gene TRBV6-1 combines with J gene TRBJ2-5, with 10 nucleotides matching TRBD2. Germline CDR1 and CDR2: MNHNS and SASEGT. CDR3 length equals 15 residues. The CDR3 DNA is TGTGCCAGCAGTAAAGCGGGGGGGCGCGGGGAGACCCAGTACTTC. Its translation: CASSKAGGRGETQYF.

A word on this clone: A read error is likely, as this CDR3 ends without the conserved phenylalanine or tryptophan. The DNA is left out, because the CDR3 cannot be placed on it with certainty; the CDR3 is given as TCRdb lists it. The gene calls are TRBV7-3 and TRBJ1-2. Termini included, the CDR3 measures 12 amino acids. Germline CDR1 is SGHTA and CDR2 is FQGTGA. The CDR3 loop reads CASSHRVGRLHL.

The V and J genes are TRBV28 and TRBJ1-5; weak D call: TRBD1 (5 bases). Germline CDR1 and CDR2: MDHEN and SYDVKM. The CDR3 loop spans 13 amino acids. The V gene lost 6 bases and the J gene lost 5 bases, with 11 bases spanning the gap. DNA of the CDR3: TGTGCCAGCAGCGGGGGGGTAGATCAGCCCCAGCATTTT. Amino acids: CASSGGVDQPQHF.

The V gene is TRBV2, the J gene TRBJ2-7; D possibly corresponds to TRBD2 (6 bases). Germline V gene lookup returns CDR1 SNHLY and CDR2 FYNNEI. This CDR3 is 13 amino acids long. Trimming pared 6 bases from V and 0 bases from J, leaving 9 bases between. The chain's CDR3 is CASRRGFSYEQYF. The CDR3 DNA reads TGTGCCAGCAGGCGGGGTTTCTCCTACGAGCAGTACTTC.

This chain links TRBV7-6 with TRBJ2-1; 10 bases fit TRBD1. Per the germline V gene, CDR1 is SGHVS and CDR2 is FNYEAQ. Trimming took 4 bases from V and 5 from J; bases not matched to a gene: 5. This CDR3 region has 15 residues. CDR3 amino acids: CASSSTGTGDNEQFF. The DNA for the CDR3 is TGTGCCAGCAGCTCCACCGGGACAGGGGACAATGAGCAGTTCTTC. The full variable domain, completed using reference TRBV7-6 and TRBJ2-1, is GAGVSQSPRYKVTKRGQDVALRCDPISGHVSLYWYRQALGQGPEFLTYFNYEAQQDKSGLPNDRFSAERPEGSISTLTIQRTEQRDSAMYRCASSSTGTGDNEQFFGPGTRLTVL.

The genes are TRBV2 and TRBJ2-2; D is perhaps TRBD2 (5 bases). This CDR3 spans 13 amino acids. V was cut by 6 bases and J by 4 bases, with 9 bases left in between. The germline V gene encodes CDR1 SNHLY and CDR2 FYNNEI. The DNA of the CDR3 is TGTGCCAGCAGGACCGGACTCACCGGGGAGCTGTTTTTT. This sequence encodes CASRTGLTGELFF.

The rearrangement joins TRBV5-1 to TRBJ2-5; 7 bases agree with TRBD1. Trimming at V came to 0 bases and at J to 1 base, leaving 3 bases not matched to a gene. The length of the CDR3 is 15 residues. Germline CDR1 SGHRS, CDR2 YFSETQ. The CDR3, as DNA: TGCGCCAGCAGCTTGGTAGGGGGCGGCCAAGAGACCCAGTACTTC. This codes for CASSLVGGGQETQYF.

This sequence joins TRBV3-1 (or the pseudogene TRBV3-2) and TRBJ2-7; D tentatively reads TRBD1 or TRBD2 (5 bases each). CDR1 and CDR2 (germline): LGHDT, YNNKEL (reference sequence). V was trimmed by 1 base and J by 2 bases, leaving 12 bases between them. CDR3 size: 15 residues. The DNA for the CDR3 is TGTGCCAGCAGCCAAGCCGGGACGGTTGCCTACGAGCAGTACTTC. Translating it yields CASSQAGTVAYEQYF.

The genes are TRBV6-2 or TRBV6-3 and TRBJ2-3; weak D call: TRBD1 (5 bases). Germline V lookup: CDR1 MNHEY, CDR2 SVGEGT. The CDR3 length is 14 residues. The ends were cut back, 5 bases at V and 0 bases at J, with 9 bases in the middle. DNA for the CDR3: TGTGCCAGCAGTGGGGCCCGAAGCACAGATACGCAGTATTTT. Encoded protein: CASSGARSTDTQYF.

This clone was detected only a few times. The chain uses TRBV19 and TRBJ1-2; TRBD1 is a possible D gene (5 bases). This CDR3 has 15 residues. V lost 5 bases and J 2 bases, leaving 15 bases between the germline ends. From germline, CDR1 is LNHDA and CDR2 SQIVND (reference sequence). The CDR3 sequence: CASSSGGAVNYGYTF. For the CDR3, the DNA is TGTGCCAGTAGTTCGGGAGGGGCCGTGAACTATGGCTACACCTTC.

This clone has just one count. The chain employs TRBV7-2 and TRBJ2-2; D is ambiguous. There are 15 residues in the CDR3. Germline V gene sequence: CDR1 SGHTA, CDR2 FQGNSA. V lost 3 bases, J lost 7 bases, and 15 bases lay in between. The CDR3: CASSLNRSPGGELFF. The CDR3 coding sequence is TGTGCCAGCAGCTTGAATCGGAGTCCCGGCGGGGAGCTGTTTTTT.

The chain combines TRBV29-1 with TRBJ2-1; 9 bases match TRBD1. Germline V CDR1 and CDR2: SQVTM, ANQGSEA. V gave up 3 bases and J gave up 3 bases; unmatched junction bases: 6. CDR3 length: 15 amino acids. The CDR3 DNA sequence: TGCAGCGTTGAGAGGGGGACAGGGAGCTACAATGAGCAGTTCTTC. Protein sequence: CSVERGTGSYNEQFF.

The V gene is TRBV7-9, the J gene TRBJ1-1; D ambiguous. The CDR3 contains 15 residues. V was cut by 1 base and J by 5 bases, with 14 bases left in between. Germline values: CDR1 SEHNR, CDR2 FQNEAQ (reference sequence). The CDR3 region is CASSLGLGRRTEAFF. The CDR3 DNA follows: TGTGCCAGCAGCTTAGGTCTGGGAAGGAGAACTGAAGCTTTCTTT.

The genes are TRBV6-5 and TRBJ2-7; 9 bases fit TRBD1. The CDR3 covers 15 residues. Looked up from germline, CDR1 is MNHEY and CDR2 is SVGAGI. Losses at the gene ends were 6 bases for V and 3 bases for J; bases not matched to a gene: 9. CDR3 sequence (DNA): TGTGCCAGCAGAAACCCGGGACAGGGTAGCTACGAGCAGTACTTC. Translated: CASRNPGQGSYEQYF.

This chain uses TRBV19 with TRBJ1-4, with a weak D call TRBD1 (5 bases). The germline V and J ends were trimmed by 5 bases and 4 bases, with 14 bases remaining between them. Germline V lookup: CDR1 LNHDA, CDR2 SQIVND (reference sequence). The CDR3 contains 15 residues. DNA for the CDR3: TGTGCCAGTAGTTATGGGACGCCTGATAATGAAAAACTGTTTTTT. The encoded protein is CASSYGTPDNEKLFF.

The gene calls are TRBV5-4 and TRBJ2-3; D possibly uses TRBD1 or TRBD2 (5 bases each). CDR3 size: 15 residues. The V end lost 0 bases, the J end lost 0 bases, and 8 bases lay between the germline ends. In germline, CDR1 is SGHNT, CDR2 YYREEE (reference sequence). The chain's CDR3 is CASSLDGASTDTQYF. The CDR3 nucleotides read TGTGCCAGCAGCTTGGACGGGGCTAGCACAGATACGCAGTATTTT.

The CDR3 bases are TGTGCCAGCAGGGGAGTTCGGGATACGCAGTATTTT. Encoded protein: CASRGVRDTQYF. The chain carries TRBV7-2 and TRBJ2-3; a possible D gene is TRBD2 (5 bases). This CDR3 is built from 12 residues. The germline V and J ends were trimmed by 6 bases and 6 bases, with 10 bases remaining between them. The germline CDR1 and CDR2 sequences are SGHTA and FQGNSA.